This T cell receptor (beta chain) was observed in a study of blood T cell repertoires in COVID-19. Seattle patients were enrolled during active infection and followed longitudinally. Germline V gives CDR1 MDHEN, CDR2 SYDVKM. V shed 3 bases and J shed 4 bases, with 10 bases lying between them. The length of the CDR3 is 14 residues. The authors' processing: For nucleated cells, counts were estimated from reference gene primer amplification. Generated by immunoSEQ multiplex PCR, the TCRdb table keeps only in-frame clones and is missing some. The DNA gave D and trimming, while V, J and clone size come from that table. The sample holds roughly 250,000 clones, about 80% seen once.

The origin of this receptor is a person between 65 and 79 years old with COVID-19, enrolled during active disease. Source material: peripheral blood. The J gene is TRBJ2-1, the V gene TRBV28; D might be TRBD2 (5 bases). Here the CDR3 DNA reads TGTGCCAGCAGTTTTATCGGGAAATACAATGAGCAGTTCTTC. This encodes CASSFIGKYNEQFF.